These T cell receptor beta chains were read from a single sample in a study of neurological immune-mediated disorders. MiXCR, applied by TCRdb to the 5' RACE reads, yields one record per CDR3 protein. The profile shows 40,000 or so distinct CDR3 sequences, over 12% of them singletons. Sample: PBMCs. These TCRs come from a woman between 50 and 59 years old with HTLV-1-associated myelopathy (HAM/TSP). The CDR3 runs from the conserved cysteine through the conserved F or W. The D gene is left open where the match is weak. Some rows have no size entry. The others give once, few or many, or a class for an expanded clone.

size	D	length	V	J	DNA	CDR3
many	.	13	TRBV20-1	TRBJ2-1	TGCAGTGCTAGAGAGGGTCTAGCAAATGAGCAGTTCTTC	CSAREGLANEQFF
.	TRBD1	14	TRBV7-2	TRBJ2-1	TGTGCCAGCAGCATTACAGGGGCGTACAATGAGCAGTTCTTC	CASSITGAYNEQFF
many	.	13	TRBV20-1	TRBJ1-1	TGCAGTGCTAGAGGGCGGGGGGACACTGAAGCTTTCTTT	CSARGRGDTEAFF
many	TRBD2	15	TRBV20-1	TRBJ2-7	TGCAGTGCTAGAGGGCCTAGCGGGCCTTCCTACGAGCAGTACTTC	CSARGPSGPSYEQYF
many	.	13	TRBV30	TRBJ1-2	TGTGCCTGGATCCCAGGGTTGAGAGATGGCTACACCTTC	CAWIPGLRDGYTF
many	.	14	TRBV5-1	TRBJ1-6	TGCGCCAGCAGCTTGTGGGGGCCGGGTTCACCCCTCCACTTT	CASSLWGPGSPLHF
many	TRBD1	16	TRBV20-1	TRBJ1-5	TGCAGTGCTAGAGGCCCCAGGGGGGTAGGGAATCAGCCCCAGCATTTT	CSARGPRGVGNQPQHF
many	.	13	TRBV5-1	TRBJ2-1	TGCGCCAGCAGCTTGGGGGGGGGCTATGAGCAGTTCTTC	CASSLGGGYEQFF
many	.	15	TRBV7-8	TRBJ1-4	TGTGCCAGCAGCCTCTTCGGGGCAACTAATGAAAAACTGTTTTTT	CASSLFGATNEKLFF
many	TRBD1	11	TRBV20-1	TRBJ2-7	TGCAGTCCCGAGGACAGGGACGAGCAGTACTTC	CSPEDRDEQYF
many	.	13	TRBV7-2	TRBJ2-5	TGTGCCAGCAGCACCCGGGCCCGGGAGACCCAGTACTTC	CASSTRARETQYF
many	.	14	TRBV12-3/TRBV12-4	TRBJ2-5	TGTGCCAGCAGTTTGAGTTTGGCGGAAGAGACCCAGTACTTC	CASSLSLAEETQYF
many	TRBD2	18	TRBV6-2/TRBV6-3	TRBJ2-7	TGTGCCAGCAGTTACTCCTCCCCCCGCGGGACTAGCTCCCACGAGCAGTACTTC	CASSYSSPRGTSSHEQYF
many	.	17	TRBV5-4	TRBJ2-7	TGTGCCAGCAGCCCTCCCGGCGGAGGGGGCGCTCCTCGCGAGCAGTACTTC	CASSPPGGGGAPREQYF
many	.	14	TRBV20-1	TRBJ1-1	TGCAGTGCTAGAGATCGTAGGGTTGTGTCTGAAGCTTTCTTT	CSARDRRVVSEAFF
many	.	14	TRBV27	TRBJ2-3	TGTGCCAGCAAACAACAGGGACGCACAGATACGCAGTATTTT	CASKQQGRTDTQYF
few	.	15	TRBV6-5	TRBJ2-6	TGTGCCAGCAGTTACTCAGGGCTCGGGGCCAACGTCCTGACTTTC	CASSYSGLGANVLTF
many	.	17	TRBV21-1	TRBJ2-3	TGTGCCAGCAGCAAAGTGAACCGGGAAGGACTAACAGATACGCAGTATTTT	CASSKVNREGLTDTQYF
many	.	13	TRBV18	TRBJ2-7	TGTGCCAGCTCACTGGGCCTTAATTTCGAGCAGTACTTC	CASSLGLNFEQYF
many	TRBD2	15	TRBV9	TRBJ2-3	TGTGCCAGCAGCGTGGGTAGCGGGGGCACAGATACGCAGTATTTT	CASSVGSGGTDTQYF
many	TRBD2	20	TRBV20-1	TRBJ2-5	TGCAGTGCTACCCCCCCCTTCGGACTAGCGGGGGCACCGCGGCAAGAGACCCAGTACTTC	CSATPPFGLAGAPRQETQYF
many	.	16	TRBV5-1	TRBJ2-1	TGCGCCAGCAGCCTACGACAGGGAGGGACATACAATGAGCAGTTCTTC	CASSLRQGGTYNEQFF
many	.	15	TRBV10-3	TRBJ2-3	TGTGCCATCAGTGACAAGTACAGTAACACAGATACGCAGTATTTT	CAISDKYSNTDTQYF
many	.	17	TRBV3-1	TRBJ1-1	TGTGCCAGCAGCCAAGTCTCCGAAGGGGGGCGGAACACTGAAGCTTTCTTT	CASSQVSEGGRNTEAFF